Following are 18 T cell receptor beta chains from one sample sequenced in a study of cytomegalovirus exposure and HLA in healthy donors. PCR involved 60 Vbeta and 13 Jbeta primers. Here immunoSEQ multiplex PCR was the method, and the copy in TCRdb shows in-frame clones only, minus some. This listing includes about 48,000 clones. The sample consisted of PBMCs. The receptor source for this set is a woman aged 40 to 55 in good health and CMV-seronegative.

J is TRBJ2-1 and V is TRBV25-1; D may be TRBD2 (5 bases). Germline assignment: CDR1 MGHDK and CDR2 SYGVNS. The germline V and J ends were trimmed by 4 bases and 3 bases, with 10 bases remaining between them. The CDR3 sequence is 14 residues long. CDR3 amino acids: CASSATGFYNEQFF. CDR3 in DNA: TGTGCCAGCAGTGCTACGGGATTCTACAATGAGCAGTTCTTC. The whole variable domain, remainder taken from reference TRBV25-1 and TRBJ2-1, is EADIYQTPRYLVIGTGKKITLECSQTMGHDKMYWYQQDPGMELHLIHYSYGVNSTEKGDLSSESTVSRIRTEHFPLTLESARPSHTSQYLCASSATGFYNEQFFGPGTRLTVL.

The chain recombines TRBV13 with TRBJ1-1, with D perhaps matching TRBD1 (5 bases). V was trimmed by 2 bases and J by 1 base, leaving 14 bases between them. This CDR3 region has 16 residues. Germline values: CDR1 PRHDT, CDR2 FYEKMQ (reference sequence). DNA of the CDR3: TGTGCCAGCAGCTTACCCTCAGGGAGGGGGAACACTGAAGCTTTCTTT. This sequence encodes CASSLPSGRGNTEAFF.

V and J are TRBV10-3 and TRBJ2-7, with D possibly TRBD1 on 5 matching bases. This CDR3 spans 16 amino acids. V lost 0 bases, J lost 0 bases, and 12 bases lay in between. Germline assignment: CDR1 ENHRY and CDR2 SYGVKD. CDR3 nucleotide sequence: TGTGCCATCAGTGAGTCGACCGACAGAAGCTCCTACGAGCAGTACTTC. Its translation is CAISESTDRSSYEQYF.

The rearrangement uses TRBV28 and TRBJ1-5, with TRBD1 as a possible D gene (6 bases). V lost 5 bases and J 0 bases, leaving 14 bases between the germline ends. CDR3 length: 16 amino acids. CDR1 is MDHEN and CDR2 is SYDVKM in the germline V gene. CDR3 coding DNA: TGTGCCAGCAGTCCCCGGGGAGGGGGTAGCAATCAGCCCCAGCATTTT. Amino acids: CASSPRGGGSNQPQHF.

The chain links TRBV7-9 to TRBJ2-5, with 10 bases fitting TRBD2. The germline V gene encodes CDR1 SEHNR and CDR2 FQNEAQ (reference sequence). The V and J ends lost 4 bases and 5 bases, in that order; junction bases with no gene match: 4. The length of the CDR3 is 14 residues. DNA of the CDR3: TGTGCCAGCAGCTGGAGTAGCGGGAGGGAGACCCAGTACTTC. This sequence encodes CASSWSSGRETQYF.

A remark on this clone: Since the CDR3 does not end with the conserved phenylalanine or tryptophan, this likely comes from a read error. The chain combines TRBV4-1 with TRBJ2-7; TRBD1 matches at 7 bases. Trimming took 0 bases from V and 2 from J; bases not matched to a gene: 1. From germline, CDR1 is MGHRA and CDR2 YSYEKL. The CDR3 totals 14 residues. This chain's CDR3 is CASSQDRGTYEQYL. Written as DNA, the CDR3 is TGCGCCAGCAGCCAAGACAGGGGGACCTACGAGCAGTACCTC.

The rearrangement links TRBV7-3 to TRBJ2-1, with 7 positions matching TRBD2. CDR1 SGHTA and CDR2 FQGTGA come from the germline V gene. J lost 0 bases, V lost 5 bases, and 7 bases had no gene match. The CDR3 totals 16 residues. CDR3 loop: CASSTSGASSYNEQFF. As DNA, the CDR3 is TGTGCCAGCAGCACAAGCGGGGCGAGCTCCTACAATGAGCAGTTCTTC.

The chain couples TRBV4-3 to TRBJ1-4, with 7 bases identical to TRBD1. This CDR3 has 15 amino acids. Trimming removed 0 bases from V and 6 bases from J; junction bases left unmatched: 4. CDR1 LGHNA and CDR2 YSLEER come from the germline V gene. The CDR3 loop is CASSQDRQGDEKLFF. The CDR3, as DNA: TGCGCCAGCAGCCAAGATAGACAGGGTGATGAAAAACTGTTTTTT.

DNA for the CDR3: TGCAGCGTTGGGCAGTCTGGAAACACCATATATTTT. Translating gives CSVGQSGNTIYF. The chain carries TRBV29-1 and TRBJ1-3; D remains ambiguous. V lost 4 bases and J lost 1, with 5 bases in between. Germline V gives CDR1 SQVTM, CDR2 ANQGSEA. The CDR3 is 12 amino acids.

The CDR3 here is CAWSTAYEQYF. CDR3 sequence (DNA): TGTGCCTGGAGTACAGCCTACGAGCAGTACTTC. This chain connects TRBV30 to TRBJ2-7; unclear D gene. Trimming stripped 2 bases from V and 2 bases from J, with 4 bases between. Germline V gene lookup returns CDR1 GTSNPN and CDR2 SVGIG (reference sequence). This CDR3 contains 11 residues.

The chain uses TRBV7-8 and TRBJ1-1; TRBD1 matches 7 bases. The CDR3 runs 14 residues. Germline assignment: CDR1 SGHVS and CDR2 FQNEAQ. With V trimmed by 2 bases and J by 2 bases, 2 bases remained unmatched. This chain's CDR3 is CASSLRQGNTEAFF. CDR3 DNA: TGTGCCAGCAGCTTAAGACAGGGAAACACTGAAGCTTTCTTT.

The chain carries TRBV6-6 and TRBJ2-1, with TRBD2 matching 12 bases. The length of the CDR3 is 15 residues. After removal of 6 bases from V and 3 bases from J, the junction contained 3 bases not matched to a gene. CDR1 and CDR2 from the germline V gene are MNHNY and SVGAGI (reference sequence). DNA for the CDR3: TGTGCCAGCAGGCCGACTAGCGGGAGCTACAATGAGCAGTTCTTC. It is translated as CASRPTSGSYNEQFF.

The chain is built from TRBV19 and TRBJ1-1; 7 nucleotides align to TRBD1. Trimming removed 5 bases from V and 0 bases from J; junction bases left unmatched: 9. The CDR3 is 16 amino acids. The V gene's germline CDR1 is LNHDA and CDR2 SQIVND (reference sequence). CDR3 sequence: CASSAKRTGLNTEAFF. DNA of the CDR3: TGTGCCAGTAGTGCCAAGAGGACAGGTCTGAACACTGAAGCTTTCTTT.

The chain links TRBV18 to TRBJ2-4; 10 bases map to TRBD1. With V trimmed by 4 bases and J by 5 bases, 5 bases remained unmatched. Germline V gene sequence: CDR1 KGHSH, CDR2 LQKENI. The CDR3 is 15 residues long. CDR3 amino acids: CASSLIGTGENIQYF. The CDR3 region has the DNA TGTGCCAGCTCACTTATCGGGACAGGGGAAAACATTCAGTACTTC.

The chain links TRBV7-3 to TRBJ2-7; 7 positions agree with TRBD2. The V segment lost 1 base and the J segment 5 bases; nucleotides outside the gene matches: 8. Germline lookup yields CDR1 SGHTA and CDR2 FQGTGA. CDR3 length equals 15 residues. The chain's CDR3 is CASSLRGGAGHEQYF. CDR3 in DNA: TGTGCCAGCAGCTTAAGGGGTGGAGCGGGACACGAGCAGTACTTC.

CDR3 region: CASTTPKPNTGELFF. The CDR3 nucleotides read TGTGCCAGCACGACACCTAAACCGAACACCGGGGAGCTGTTTTTT. The V call is TRBV19, the J call TRBJ2-2; D not certain. Germline CDR1 reads LNHDA; CDR2 reads SQIVND (reference sequence). V lost 9 bases and J 0 bases, leaving 14 bases between the germline ends. The CDR3 spans 15 residues. Based on the CDR3 plus reference TRBV19 and TRBJ2-2, the full variable domain is DGGITQSPKYLFRKEGQNVTLSCEQNLNHDAMYWYRQDPGQGLRLIYYSQIVNDFQKGDIAEGYSVSREKKESFPLTVTSAQKNPTAFYLCASTTPKPNTGELFFGEGSRLTVL.

This chain joins TRBV27 and TRBJ1-5, with D possibly being TRBD1 (5 bases). This CDR3 region has 13 residues. Trimming shortened V by 3 bases and J by 4 bases, and 7 bases separated the two germline ends. CDR1 MNHEY and CDR2 SMNVEV come from the germline V gene (reference sequence). DNA for the CDR3: TGTGCCAGCAGTTTCGGGGGGAATCAGCCCCAGCATTTT. Protein sequence: CASSFGGNQPQHF.

The rearrangement links TRBV6-1 to TRBJ2-3; TRBD2 agrees at 7 bases. The germline gives CDR1 MNHNS, CDR2 SASEGT. This CDR3 is 16 amino acids long. V trimming: 2 bases; J trimming: 4 bases; junction bases outside the gene matches: 9. The CDR3 spells CASSEWGGGVADTQYF. DNA of the CDR3: TGTGCCAGCAGTGAATGGGGGGGAGGAGTCGCAGATACGCAGTATTTT.